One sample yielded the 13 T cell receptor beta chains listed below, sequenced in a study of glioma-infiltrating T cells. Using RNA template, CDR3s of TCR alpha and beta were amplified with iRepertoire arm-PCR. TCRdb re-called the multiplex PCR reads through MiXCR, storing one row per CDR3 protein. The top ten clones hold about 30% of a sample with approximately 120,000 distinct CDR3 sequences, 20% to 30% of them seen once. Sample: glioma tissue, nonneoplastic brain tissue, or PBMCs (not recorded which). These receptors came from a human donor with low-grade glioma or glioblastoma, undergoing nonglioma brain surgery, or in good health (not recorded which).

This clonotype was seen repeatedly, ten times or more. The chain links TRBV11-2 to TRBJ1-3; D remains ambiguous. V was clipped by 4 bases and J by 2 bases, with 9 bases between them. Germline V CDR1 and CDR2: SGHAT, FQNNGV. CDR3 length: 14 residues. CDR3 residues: CASSSPSAGNTIYF. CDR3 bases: TGTGCCAGCAGCTCCCCCAGCGCTGGAAACACCATATATTTT.

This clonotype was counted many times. CDR3 sequence reads: CASSQPTPTGFDTQYF. In DNA form, the CDR3 reads TGTGCCAGCAGCCAACCGACCCCTACAGGGTTTGATACGCAGTATTTT. The chain joins TRBV6-2 or TRBV6-3 to TRBJ2-3; D perhaps matches TRBD1 (6 bases). The CDR3 covers 16 residues. Per germline, CDR1 MNHEY and CDR2 SVGEGT. With 6 bases removed from V and 6 bases from J, the gap between germline ends came to 22 bases.

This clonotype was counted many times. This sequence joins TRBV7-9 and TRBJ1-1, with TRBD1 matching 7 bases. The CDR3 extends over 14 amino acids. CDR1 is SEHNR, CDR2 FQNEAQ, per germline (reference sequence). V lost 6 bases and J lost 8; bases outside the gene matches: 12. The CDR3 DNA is TGTGCCAGCAGATTGGCGTATGGGACAGACGAAGCTTTCTTT. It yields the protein CASRLAYGTDEAFF.

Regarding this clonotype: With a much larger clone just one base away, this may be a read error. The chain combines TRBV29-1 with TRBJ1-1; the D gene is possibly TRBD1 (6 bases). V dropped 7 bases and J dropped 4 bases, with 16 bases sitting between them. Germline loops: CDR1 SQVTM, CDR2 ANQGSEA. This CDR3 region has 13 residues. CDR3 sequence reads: CSAWGGASTEAFF. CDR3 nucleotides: TGCAGCGCATGGGGGGGGGCTAGCACTGAAGCTTTCTTT.

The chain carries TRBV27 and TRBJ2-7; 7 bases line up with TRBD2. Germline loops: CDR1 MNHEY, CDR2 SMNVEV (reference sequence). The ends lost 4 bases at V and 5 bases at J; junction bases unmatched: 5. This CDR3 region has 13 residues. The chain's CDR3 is CASSSSGINEQYF. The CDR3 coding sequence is TGTGCCAGCAGTTCTAGCGGCATTAACGAGCAGTACTTC.

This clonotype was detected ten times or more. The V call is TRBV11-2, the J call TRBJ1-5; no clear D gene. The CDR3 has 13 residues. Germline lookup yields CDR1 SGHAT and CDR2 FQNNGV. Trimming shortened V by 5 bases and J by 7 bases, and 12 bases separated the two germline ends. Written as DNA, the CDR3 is TGTGCCAGCAGCACAAACTCCATCCAGCCCCAGCATTTT. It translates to CASSTNSIQPQHF.

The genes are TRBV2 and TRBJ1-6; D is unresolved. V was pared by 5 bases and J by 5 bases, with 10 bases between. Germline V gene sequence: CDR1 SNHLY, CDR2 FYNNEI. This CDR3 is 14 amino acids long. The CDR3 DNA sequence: TGTGCCAGCAGTACTCAGTGGGATAATTCACCCCTCCACTTT. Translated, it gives CASSTQWDNSPLHF.

The DNA for the CDR3 is TGTGCCAGCAGACCTCGACCGGGACTATCCTCCTACAATGAGCAGTTCTTC. Protein sequence: CASRPRPGLSSYNEQFF. The V gene is TRBV11-1, the J gene TRBJ2-1; 7 bases are a match to TRBD2. The CDR3 contains 17 residues. The germline gives CDR1 SGHAT, CDR2 FQDESV (reference sequence). J lost 0 bases, V lost 6 bases, and 11 bases had no gene match.

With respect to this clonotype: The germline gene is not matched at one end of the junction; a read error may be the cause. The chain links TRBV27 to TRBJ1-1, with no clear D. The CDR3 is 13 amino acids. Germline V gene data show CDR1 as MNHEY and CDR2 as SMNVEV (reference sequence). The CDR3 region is CDSSLGMNTEAFF. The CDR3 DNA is TGTGACAGCAGTCTAGGTATGAACACTGAAGCTTTCTTT.

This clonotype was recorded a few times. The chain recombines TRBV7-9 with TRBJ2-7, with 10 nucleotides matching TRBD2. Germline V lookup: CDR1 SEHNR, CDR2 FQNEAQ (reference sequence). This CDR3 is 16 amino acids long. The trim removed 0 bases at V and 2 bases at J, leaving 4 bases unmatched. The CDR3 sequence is CASSLARGLAAYEQYF. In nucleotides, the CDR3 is TGTGCCAGCAGCTTAGCGCGCGGACTAGCGGCCTACGAGCAGTACTTC.

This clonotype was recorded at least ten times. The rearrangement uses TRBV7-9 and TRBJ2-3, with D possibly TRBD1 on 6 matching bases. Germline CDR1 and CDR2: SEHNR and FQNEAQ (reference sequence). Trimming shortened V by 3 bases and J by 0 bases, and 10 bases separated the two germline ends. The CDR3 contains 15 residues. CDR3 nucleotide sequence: TGTGCCAGCAGCTTCGGACAGACTAGCACAGATACGCAGTATTTT. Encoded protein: CASSFGQTSTDTQYF.

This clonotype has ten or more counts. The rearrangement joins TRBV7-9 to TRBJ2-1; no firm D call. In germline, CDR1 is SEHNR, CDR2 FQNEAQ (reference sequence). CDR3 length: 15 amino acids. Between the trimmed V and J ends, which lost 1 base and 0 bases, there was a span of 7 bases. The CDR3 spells CASSLVDFSYNEQFF. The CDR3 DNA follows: TGTGCCAGCAGCTTAGTTGACTTCTCCTACAATGAGCAGTTCTTC.

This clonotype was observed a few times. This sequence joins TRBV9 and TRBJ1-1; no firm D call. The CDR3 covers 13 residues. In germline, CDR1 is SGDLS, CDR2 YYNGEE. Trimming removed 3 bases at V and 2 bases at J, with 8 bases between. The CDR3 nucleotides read TGTGCCAGCAGCGGAAACAGAAACACTGAAGCTTTCTTT. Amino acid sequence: CASSGNRNTEAFF.